A single T cell receptor beta chain is shown here with its context. Its antigen has not been determined. Base qualities are not provided; no much larger clone lies one nucleotide away. CDR1 and CDR2 were assigned from the germline V gene as SGHVS and FNYEAQ. Ends trimmed: V by 3 bases, J by 4 bases; bases unmatched to a gene: 7. The CDR3 covers 16 residues, taking in both the cysteine and the phenylalanine. The CDR3 DNA has 48 bases and is translated from base 1. The data are from a study of draining lymph node invasion in breast cancer (dated by TCRdb to between 2020 and 2021). Regarding the complete study: Nodal metastasis was diagnosed by histology and cytokeratin immunohistochemistry and confirmed by EpCAM/CD45 flow cytometry. From every patient, the primary tumor plus matched non-invaded and tumor-invaded tumor-draining lymph nodes were collected, and both Treg and Tconv subsets were profiled. The separate targeted TCR sequencing included lymph nodes from five patients, and primary tumors were also sequenced for three of those five patients. Across breast cancer tissues, a separate targeted assay used bulk TCR-beta CDR3 sequencing to compare sorted memory regulatory T cells with memory conventional CD4 T cells. Results the study describes overall, beyond this receptor: Tracking the tumor top-100 clones was possible in just a couple of patients. TCRs shared between Treg and Tconv subsets were regarded as suggestive, but not proof, of a common clonal origin. Whether Treg conversion occurred in a given organ or whether converted Tregs recirculated between nodes and tumor could not be resolved from the data. Within each tissue, roughly 13-25% of Treg TCRs were also found among Tconvs, a result interpreted as suggesting peripheral Treg induction. Some clones from the top 100 tumor clones were found in both invaded and non-invaded nodes, which suggests recirculation between the tumor and the draining nodes. Across all tissues in the targeted TCR-seq data, Tregs appeared to be more clonally expanded than Tconvs, and both subsets showed lower diversity in tumor than in lymph nodes.

Memory regulatory T cells were sorted as CD4+ CD45RA- CD25high cells. Tumor-draining lymph nodes were classified as non-invaded or invaded according to the absence or presence of metastatic tumor cells. Before staining and sorting, a Miltenyi Pan T Cell isolation kit was used to pre-enrich the T cells. Immunohistochemistry for estrogen receptor, progesterone receptor, HER2 and Ki-67 was used to characterize primary tumors. Within a few hours after surgery, fresh surgical tissue was processed by cutting the tissue into small fragments. Tissue fragments were enzymatically digested with Liberase TL plus DNase for about 22 minutes and were then filtered through a 40-micrometer strainer. After DAPI live/dead staining, cells were sorted on a BD FACS Aria II, reaching roughly 98-99% purity. Sorted cells were lysed in TCL buffer, and RNA was purified using a Norgen Single Cell RNA purification kit that included DNase treatment.

The library was made by bulk RNA-seq. Instrument used: Illumina HiSeq 2500. As for the original processing: For the separate targeted TCR-seq dataset, MiXCR version 2.1.5 with default parameters extracted and quantified CDR3 sequences from raw reads. Each TCR-beta clone in the separate targeted TCR-seq dataset was defined by the V gene, J gene and CDR3 sequence taken together. In the separate targeted TCR-seq dataset, clones with fewer than three counts were first removed, after which only the 90% most strongly expressed clones per sample were kept. For each tissue in the separate targeted TCR-seq dataset, Treg-Tconv overlap was calculated by dividing the number of shared clones by the total number of Treg clones and multiplying by 100. In TCRdb, the public reads were trimmed at Q25 with fastp and aligned with MiXCR, with productive beta chains retained. Each CDR3 protein appears once, grouped with its most common genes and DNA. TCRdb assigned the V and J calls; the authors' analysis was not used. Recorded for this sample are approximately 2,700 distinct CDR3 sequences; about 68% of them occurred a single time. The ten largest clones add up to about 2.9% of the sample.

Sample: sorted memory Tregs from a lymph node. Read against the paper, the sample's cell subset or site label means: CD45RA-negative sorted CD4+ T cells (memory Tconv or effector/memory Treg). The sequence was collected from a female donor with luminal breast cancer. The sequence joins TRBV7-6 to TRBJ1-3; TRBD1 aligns with 9 central bases. The CDR3 is CASSLGQGLSGNTIYF. The sequenced DNA: TGTGCCAGCAGCTTGGGACAGGGTCTATCGGGAAACACCATATATTTT.